These 31 T cell receptor beta chains originate from one sample sequenced in a study of radiation and T cells in renal cell carcinoma. Described time point: baseline pretreatment blood. Treatment described: 15 Gy SBRT to primary tumor, nephrectomy 4 weeks later. Sequencing used immunoSEQ multiplex PCR; TCRdb keeps in-frame clones, though not all of them. The sample contains roughly 100,000 clones, 70% to 90% of which appear only once. The specimen was blood, collected from a patient whose treatment included radiotherapy and nephrectomy. All receptors come from a man in his forties or fifties with renal cell carcinoma.

The CDR3, as DNA: TGTGCCAGCAGTCTAACCTCCGGGGAGCTGTTTTTT. Translated, it gives CASSLTSGELFF. The rearrangement uses TRBV28 and TRBJ2-2; no clear D. Germline CDR1 MDHEN, CDR2 SYDVKM. The V and J ends lost 5 bases and 6 bases respectively, with 7 bases between them. CDR3 size: 12 residues.

This chain links TRBV6-6 with TRBJ2-4, with D possibly being TRBD1 or TRBD2 (5 bases each). Germline-derived CDR1 and CDR2 are MNHNY and SVGAGI (reference sequence). The CDR3 totals 12 residues. The V gene lost 6 bases and the J gene lost 11 bases, with 14 bases spanning the gap. As DNA, the CDR3 is TGTGCCAGCAGGTCCGAGGGGCAACTTCAGTACTTC. Its translation is CASRSEGQLQYF.

The genes are TRBV6-5 and TRBJ2-3; a possible D gene is TRBD2 (6 bases). Germline lookup yields CDR1 MNHEY and CDR2 SVGAGI. Trimming left V 6 bases short and J 6 bases short, with 16 bases between. CDR3 size: 14 residues. The CDR3 sequence: CASRFATRWDTQYF. The CDR3 coding sequence is TGTGCCAGCAGATTTGCGACTAGGTGGGATACGCAGTATTTT.

Only a few counts were recorded for this clone. The chain couples TRBV11-2 to TRBJ2-7; tentatively, D is TRBD2 (5 bases). The CDR3 runs to 12 residues. V shed 5 bases and J shed 4 bases, with 9 bases lying between them. Germline lookup yields CDR1 SGHAT and CDR2 FQNNGV. CDR3 in DNA: TGTGCCAGCAGCCTTAGCGAGTACGAGCAGTACTTC. Translated, it gives CASSLSEYEQYF.

The chain joins TRBV6-6 to TRBJ2-5; 8 nucleotides align to TRBD2. CDR1 and CDR2 (germline): MNHNY, SVGAGI (reference sequence). J gave up 5 bases and V 5 bases, and 10 bases lay outside the gene matches. The CDR3 covers 15 residues. DNA of the CDR3: TGTGCCAGCAGTGACAGCGGGAGTTTGTGGGAGACCCAGTACTTC. This gives the protein CASSDSGSLWETQYF.

V is TRBV9 and J is TRBJ2-3; the D gene is possibly TRBD2 (6 bases). Trimming stripped 3 bases from V and 2 bases from J, with 13 bases between. The CDR3 runs to 15 residues. CDR1 is SGDLS and CDR2 is YYNGEE in the germline V gene. This CDR3 reads CASSAPSASTDTQYF. CDR3 nucleotides: TGTGCCAGCAGCGCCCCTAGCGCTTCCACAGATACGCAGTATTTT.

This chain connects TRBV27 to TRBJ2-7; TRBD2 matches 7 bases. This CDR3 is 17 amino acids long. The ends lost 0 bases at V and 0 bases at J; junction bases unmatched: 8. From germline, CDR1 is MNHEY and CDR2 SMNVEV (reference sequence). The CDR3 nucleotides read TGTGCCAGCAGTTTATCGGTCTCACGGGGGGTCTCCTACGAGCAGTACTTC. Amino acids: CASSLSVSRGVSYEQYF.

CDR3 sequence reads: CASSSVGRHTDTQYF. CDR3 nucleotide sequence: TGTGCCAGCAGCTCGGTCGGCAGACACACAGATACGCAGTATTTT. The chain uses TRBV7-9 and TRBJ2-3; D not certain. Between the trimmed V and J ends, which lost 4 bases and 2 bases, there was a span of 13 bases. The CDR3 length is 15 residues. Germline CDR1 and CDR2: SEHNR and FQNEAQ (reference sequence).

V usage is TRBV6-4 and J usage is TRBJ1-3; maybe TRBD1 (5 bases). V shed 0 bases and J shed 2 bases, with 8 bases lying between them. Germline assignment: CDR1 MRHNA and CDR2 SNTAGT. This CDR3 spans 15 amino acids. Here the CDR3 DNA reads TGTGCCAGCAGTGACTCCTGCAGGGCTGGAAACACCATATATTTT. Translated: CASSDSCRAGNTIYF.

Only one count was recorded for this clone. This sequence joins TRBV25-1 and TRBJ2-2; weak D call: TRBD1 (5 bases). V was trimmed by 3 bases and J by 6 bases, leaving 14 bases between them. Germline CDR1 and CDR2: MGHDK and SYGVNS. The CDR3 is 15 residues long. The CDR3 sequence: CASSEQAGWAGELFF. CDR3 sequence (DNA): TGTGCCAGCAGTGAGCAAGCAGGGTGGGCCGGGGAGCTGTTTTTT.

The chain uses TRBV5-1 and TRBJ1-2; 9 bases map to TRBD1. J was trimmed by 4 bases and V by 0 bases; bases with no gene match: 7. Germline assignment: CDR1 SGHRS and CDR2 YFSETQ. The CDR3 has 16 amino acids. The CDR3 loop is CASSLAGTGSTYGYTF. The CDR3, as DNA: TGCGCCAGCAGCTTGGCCGGGACAGGGAGTACCTATGGCTACACCTTC. Combining the CDR3 with reference TRBV5-1 and TRBJ1-2 gives the whole variable domain KAGVTQTPRYLIKTRGQQVTLSCSPISGHRSVSWYQQTPGQGLQFLFEYFSETQRNKGNFPGRFSGRQFSNSRSEMNVSTLELGDSALYLCASSLAGTGSTYGYTFGSGTRLTVV.

This chain joins TRBV19 and TRBJ1-1; D is unresolved. V lost 3 bases and J 0 bases, leaving 14 bases between the germline ends. The CDR3 has 16 residues. Germline V gene sequence: CDR1 LNHDA, CDR2 SQIVND (reference sequence). Here the CDR3 reads CASSIRAGDMNTEAFF. The CDR3 region has the DNA TGTGCCAGTAGTATTCGGGCAGGAGATATGAACACTGAAGCTTTCTTT. The variable domain in full, with the rest retrieved from reference TRBV19 and TRBJ1-1, is DGGITQSPKYLFRKEGQNVTLSCEQNLNHDAMYWYRQDPGQGLRLIYYSQIVNDFQKGDIAEGYSVSREKKESFPLTVTSAQKNPTAFYLCASSIRAGDMNTEAFFGQGTRLTVV.

The gene calls are TRBV13 and TRBJ2-1; either TRBD1 or TRBD2 may fit D (5 bases each). Germline V gene data show CDR1 as PRHDT and CDR2 as FYEKMQ (reference sequence). This CDR3 region has 16 residues. V was cut by 4 bases and J by 10 bases, with 23 bases left in between. This CDR3 reads CASSYVVGELTTEQFF. The CDR3 DNA is TGTGCCAGCAGCTATGTAGTAGGGGAGCTTACAACAGAGCAGTTCTTC.

This chain uses TRBV28 with TRBJ1-4; D gene unclear. The V and J ends lost 1 base and 7 bases respectively, with 13 bases between them. The CDR3 loop spans 15 amino acids. Germline-derived CDR1 and CDR2 are MDHEN and SYDVKM. The CDR3 nucleotides are TGTGCCAGCAGTTTATCCCGGGCTGGGAGTGAAAAACTGTTTTTT. This sequence encodes CASSLSRAGSEKLFF.

The rearrangement links TRBV27 to TRBJ2-5; no clear D. Germline-derived CDR1 and CDR2 are MNHEY and SMNVEV (reference sequence). V shed 5 bases and J shed 0 bases, with 4 bases lying between them. CDR3 length: 12 amino acids. CDR3 sequence reads: CASSPNQETQYF. The CDR3 bases are TGTGCCAGCAGTCCAAACCAAGAGACCCAGTACTTC.

This chain links TRBV27 with TRBJ2-5; no definite D call. Trimming pared 0 bases from V and 1 base from J, leaving 6 bases between. CDR1 and CDR2 (germline): MNHEY, SMNVEV (reference sequence). The CDR3 has 14 amino acids. The CDR3, as DNA: TGTGCCAGCAGTTTATCCCCTAGCCAAGAGACCCAGTACTTC. This translates into CASSLSPSQETQYF.

The chain has TRBV27 and TRBJ2-5; 11 bases fit TRBD2. Trimming removed 3 bases from V and 3 bases from J; junction bases left unmatched: 15. This CDR3 contains 19 residues. In germline, CDR1 is MNHEY, CDR2 SMNVEV (reference sequence). The CDR3 DNA is TGTGCCAGCAGTTTGATAGTGGAGGGACTAGCGGCCGGGAAAGAGACCCAGTACTTC. It is translated as CASSLIVEGLAAGKETQYF.

The chain links TRBV5-6 to TRBJ2-1; 7 bases are a match to TRBD2. Looked up from germline, CDR1 is SGHDT and CDR2 is YYEEEE. CDR3 length equals 15 residues. V was clipped by 0 bases and J by 5 bases; unmatched bases: 5. The CDR3 nucleotides read TGTGCCAGCAGCTTGGTTGCGGGAGTCGACAATGAGCAGTTCTTC. Its protein product is CASSLVAGVDNEQFF.

The rearrangement joins TRBV6-5 to TRBJ1-2; D not certain. Germline V lookup: CDR1 MNHEY, CDR2 SVGAGI. The CDR3 has 13 residues. Between the trimmed V and J ends, which lost 6 bases and 5 bases, there was a span of 13 bases. The CDR3 region has the DNA TGTGCCAGCAGCTCTTCCGGGGAGTATGGCTACACCTTC. It translates to CASSSSGEYGYTF.

The rearrangement joins TRBV19 to TRBJ2-6; 8 bases line up with TRBD1. Losses at the gene ends were 6 bases for V and 1 base for J; bases not matched to a gene: 2. This CDR3 region has 15 residues. In germline, CDR1 is LNHDA, CDR2 SQIVND (reference sequence). The CDR3 DNA reads TGTGCCAGTAGCGGACAGGGATCTGGGGCCAACGTCCTGACTTTC. Translation gives CASSGQGSGANVLTF.

The V gene is TRBV11-2, the J gene TRBJ2-1; 9 nucleotides agree with TRBD1. The V gene end was trimmed by 1 base and the J gene end by 7 bases; junction bases not matched to a gene: 11. Germline V gene sequence: CDR1 SGHAT, CDR2 FQNNGV. This CDR3 has 17 amino acids. For the CDR3, the DNA is TGTGCCAGCAGCTTAGTCTCGCCGGGACAGGGTTGGAATGAGCAGTTCTTC. Its protein is CASSLVSPGQGWNEQFF.

DNA of the CDR3: TGTGCCAGCAGCCCTAGGGTAGGGAACACTGAAGCTTTCTTT. It specifies CASSPRVGNTEAFF. The rearrangement joins TRBV14 to TRBJ1-1, with D hard to call. The V end lost 4 bases, the J end lost 1 base, and 10 bases lay between the germline ends. The CDR3 spans 14 residues. The germline gives CDR1 SGHDN, CDR2 FVKESK.

This rearrangement joins TRBV6-5 to TRBJ2-3, with 7 bases lining up with TRBD1. Germline V gene lookup returns CDR1 MNHEY and CDR2 SVGAGI. V trimming: 6 bases; J trimming: 8 bases; junction bases outside the gene matches: 5. This CDR3 comprises 12 residues. Here the CDR3 reads CASRQGHVTQYF. In DNA, the CDR3 is TGTGCCAGCAGACAGGGGCACGTTACGCAGTATTTT.

The chain combines TRBV27 with TRBJ1-1; the D gene is possibly TRBD1 (6 bases). Germline values: CDR1 MNHEY, CDR2 SMNVEV (reference sequence). This CDR3 contains 14 residues. V was trimmed by 6 bases and J by 0 bases, leaving 11 bases between them. The CDR3, as DNA: TGTGCCAGCAGGGGGGCCGGGATGAACACTGAAGCTTTCTTT. Protein product: CASRGAGMNTEAFF.

This rearrangement joins TRBV5-1 to TRBJ1-1; D uncertain. In germline, CDR1 is SGHRS, CDR2 YFSETQ. There are 15 residues in the CDR3. Trimming removed 4 bases from V and 4 bases from J, with 17 bases in between. The CDR3: CASSPVLRGSTEAFF. As DNA, the CDR3 is TGCGCCAGCAGCCCCGTATTGCGGGGTAGCACTGAAGCTTTCTTT.

About this clone: Other DNA sequences in the sample encode the same CDR3. V gene TRBV18 combines with J gene TRBJ2-5; TRBD2 agrees at 7 bases. The V gene end was trimmed by 2 bases and the J gene end by 1 base; junction bases not matched to a gene: 1. CDR1 is KGHSH and CDR2 is LQKENI in the germline V gene. The CDR3 is 14 residues long. DNA of the CDR3: TGTGCCAGCTCACCAGGACTAGGCCAAGAGACCCAGTACTTC. Residues: CASSPGLGQETQYF.

The CDR3, as DNA: TGTGCCATCAGGCAGGGAGGGGTCACTGAAGCTTTCTTT. Amino acids: CAIRQGGVTEAFF. The rearrangement joins TRBV10-3 to TRBJ1-1; tentatively, D is TRBD1 (5 bases). The CDR3 extends over 13 amino acids. Per the germline V gene, CDR1 is ENHRY and CDR2 is SYGVKD. V was pared by 6 bases and J by 4 bases, with 12 bases between.

The V and J genes are TRBV6-1 and TRBJ2-7, with 10 bases aligning to TRBD2. This CDR3 region has 14 residues. Looked up from germline, CDR1 is MNHNS and CDR2 is SASEGT. The J segment lost 3 bases and the V segment lost 6 bases, leaving 5 bases of the junction unmatched. Here the CDR3 reads CASRNLAGDYEQYF. For the CDR3, the DNA is TGTGCCAGCAGGAACCTAGCGGGAGACTACGAGCAGTACTTC.

This chain links TRBV6-5 with TRBJ1-4; TRBD1 might be the D (5 bases). Germline CDR1 reads MNHEY; CDR2 reads SVGAGI. Deletions cut 6 bases from V and 7 bases from J, with 15 bases between. The CDR3 is 14 amino acids. The CDR3 loop is CASSRGLVGEKLFF. CDR3 coding DNA: TGTGCCAGCAGCCGGGGCCTGGTGGGTGAAAAACTGTTTTTT.

The CDR3 loop is CASTSTGLNYGYTF. The CDR3, as DNA: TGTGCCAGCACCTCGACAGGGCTCAACTATGGCTACACCTTC. V usage is TRBV6-1 and J usage is TRBJ1-2; TRBD1 agrees at 7 bases. V gave up 7 bases and J gave up 2 bases; unmatched junction bases: 7. The CDR3 loop spans 14 amino acids. Germline V gene lookup returns CDR1 MNHNS and CDR2 SASEGT.

This chain connects TRBV27 to TRBJ2-1; 8 bases match TRBD2. J gave up 3 bases and V 4 bases, and 5 bases lay outside the gene matches. CDR1 is MNHEY, CDR2 SMNVEV, per germline (reference sequence). The CDR3 is made up of 15 amino acids. This CDR3 reads CASSSSSGFYNEQFF. CDR3 coding DNA: TGTGCCAGCAGTTCCTCTAGCGGGTTCTACAATGAGCAGTTCTTC.